These T cell receptor beta chains were read from a single sample in a study of cytomegalovirus exposure and HLA in healthy donors. Only in-frame clones appear in the TCRdb table, and some are missing; sequencing was by immunoSEQ multiplex PCR. The table includes fewer than 120,000 clones, approximately 80% detected once. Sequencing was performed on PBMCs. The receptor source for this set is a man between 25 and 39 years old in good health and CMV-seropositive. CDR3s leave out the opening cysteine and the closing phenylalanine or tryptophan. A D gene is named only where the DNA matches it firmly.

V gene: TRBV7-9
J gene: TRBJ1-2
D gene: TRBD1
CDR3 protein: ASSHGTGKGYT

V gene: TRBV7-9
J gene: TRBJ2-3
D gene: TRBD2
CDR3 protein: ASSLTASGRPDTQY

V gene: TRBV18
J gene: TRBJ2-7
D gene: TRBD2
CDR3 protein: ASSPQSGGTSYEQY

V gene: TRBV30
J gene: TRBJ1-3
D gene: TRBD1
CDR3 protein: AWSGGDSRSGNTIY

V gene: TRBV7-8
J gene: TRBJ1-2
D gene: TRBD1
CDR3 protein: ASSLGGQGNGYT

V gene: TRBV11-2
J gene: TRBJ1-2
D gene: .
CDR3 protein: ASSFSGDYGYT

V gene: TRBV10-3
J gene: TRBJ2-7
D gene: .
CDR3 protein: AISDRQAGLPYEQY

V gene: TRBV5-1
J gene: TRBJ1-3
D gene: .
CDR3 protein: ASSAGGEGNTIY

V gene: TRBV5-1
J gene: TRBJ2-3
D gene: TRBD2
CDR3 protein: ASSSLTSGSDTQY

V gene: TRBV7-2
J gene: TRBJ1-5
D gene: TRBD1
CDR3 protein: ASSLVRDSVNQPQH

V gene: TRBV9
J gene: TRBJ1-4
D gene: TRBD1
CDR3 protein: ASSPRRDRVGKLF

V gene: TRBV25-1
J gene: TRBJ2-5
D gene: TRBD1
CDR3 protein: ASKLRSGQGKETQY

V gene: TRBV10-3
J gene: TRBJ2-1
D gene: TRBD2
CDR3 protein: AISEPLAGSSYNEQF

V gene: TRBV7-3
J gene: TRBJ1-1
D gene: TRBD1
CDR3 protein: ASSLTPGQAEGAF

V gene: TRBV10-2
J gene: TRBJ2-3
D gene: .
CDR3 protein: ASSESAALLTDTQY

V gene: TRBV5-1
J gene: TRBJ2-7
D gene: .
CDR3 protein: ASSFVGGPYEQY

V gene: TRBV11-2
J gene: TRBJ2-2
D gene: .
CDR3 protein: ASNLGLKGGELF

V gene: TRBV2
J gene: TRBJ1-1
D gene: TRBD1
CDR3 protein: ANRQGATNTEAF

V gene: TRBV28
J gene: TRBJ1-5
D gene: TRBD1
CDR3 protein: ASSASTGYNQPQH

V gene: TRBV5-1
J gene: TRBJ2-7
D gene: TRBD1
CDR3 protein: ASSPGTGSYEQY

V gene: TRBV9
J gene: TRBJ1-6
D gene: .
CDR3 protein: ASSVDGEGSSPLH

V gene: TRBV7-8
J gene: TRBJ2-7
D gene: TRBD1
CDR3 protein: ASSSRGTGVRGQY

V gene: TRBV11-2
J gene: TRBJ1-6
D gene: .
CDR3 protein: ASSPSHGERSPLH

V gene: TRBV11-3
J gene: TRBJ2-3
D gene: TRBD2
CDR3 protein: ASSLTSAYTDTQY